A selection of T cell receptor beta chains follows, all from one sample in a study of T cells expressing NK-cell markers. TCRdb reanalyzed the 5' RACE reads, giving one entry per CDR3 protein sequence and no DNA. The sample spans about 370,000 distinct CDR3 sequences; the ten largest clones claim about 10%. The sample was blood T cells: a sorted CD56 or NKG2C T cell subset, CD4+ or CD8+ T cells, or bulk PBMC T cells (not recorded which). The receptors were gathered from a woman aged 45-59 years in good health. The CDR3 runs from the conserved cysteine through the conserved F or W. Fields, in order: V gene, J gene, CDR3 protein.

TRBV7-9,TRBJ2-5,CASSLGRQHRETQYF
TRBV19,TRBJ1-5,CASSPNTGSRNQPQHF
TRBV12-3/TRBV12-4,TRBJ2-1,CASSLGDGSTYNEQFF
TRBV7-8,TRBJ2-1,CASSLVSGTFRDEQFF
TRBV29-1,TRBJ2-2,CSVGDGIGGELFF
TRBV12-5,TRBJ2-1,CASMQGTSLSNEQFF
TRBV12-3/TRBV12-4,TRBJ1-2,CASSLSPSYGYTF
TRBV13,TRBJ2-5,CASSLGGNGETQYF
TRBV5-1,TRBJ2-7,CASKNSGEEAYEQYF
TRBV27,TRBJ2-5,CATGRPQETQYF
TRBV3-1,TRBJ2-1,CASSQVKSEQFF
TRBV20-1,TRBJ2-3,CSASPPSGGFTDTQYF
TRBV10-3,TRBJ2-3,CAIGTGTGSTDTQYF
TRBV6-1,TRBJ2-1,CASSATAGASNNEQFF
TRBV5-6,TRBJ2-1,CASSPYGTSDNNEQFF
TRBV5-1,TRBJ1-3,CASSPLEGNTIYF
TRBV5-5,TRBJ2-2,CASSLAKRPDGPGELFF
TRBV6-6,TRBJ2-7,CASSPLEVNEQYF
TRBV28,TRBJ2-2,CASRRRALGLFF
TRBV6-1,TRBJ2-1,CASAGFDEQFF
TRBV27,TRBJ2-3,CASSSARGAQPLDTQYF
TRBV9,TRBJ2-1,CASNLPPYSILFF
TRBV7-3,TRBJ2-2,CASSRAGLAVNTGELFF
TRBV6-5,TRBJ2-1,CASSSSGSMTNEQFF
TRBV12-3/TRBV12-4,TRBJ2-1,CASSRDRFNEQFF
TRBV4-1,TRBJ2-1,CASSLIDDEQFF
TRBV5-1,TRBJ2-4,CASSLAGTQNIQYF
TRBV24-1,TRBJ2-2,CATSHGRQSAGELFF
TRBV3-1,TRBJ2-1,CASSQEHGTHNEQFF
TRBV21-1,TRBJ1-6,CASSKVGVGSSYNSPLHF
TRBV12-3/TRBV12-4,TRBJ1-2,CASRLLVGGYTF
TRBV29-1,TRBJ1-5,CSVAPGTNQPQHF
TRBV7-9,TRBJ2-3,CASSPTTDTQYF
TRBV21-1,TRBJ2-2,CASSERTVFVGELFF
TRBV20-1,TRBJ1-3,CSARVRAGNTIYF
TRBV12-5,TRBJ1-6,CASGVRGLNSPLHF
TRBV11-1,TRBJ2-1,CASRTAWQLNEQFF
TRBV29-1,TRBJ2-7,CSVLWATGEQYF
TRBV18,TRBJ2-7,CASSPPRQAYEQYF
TRBV5-1,TRBJ2-1,CASSLVVGRNEQFF